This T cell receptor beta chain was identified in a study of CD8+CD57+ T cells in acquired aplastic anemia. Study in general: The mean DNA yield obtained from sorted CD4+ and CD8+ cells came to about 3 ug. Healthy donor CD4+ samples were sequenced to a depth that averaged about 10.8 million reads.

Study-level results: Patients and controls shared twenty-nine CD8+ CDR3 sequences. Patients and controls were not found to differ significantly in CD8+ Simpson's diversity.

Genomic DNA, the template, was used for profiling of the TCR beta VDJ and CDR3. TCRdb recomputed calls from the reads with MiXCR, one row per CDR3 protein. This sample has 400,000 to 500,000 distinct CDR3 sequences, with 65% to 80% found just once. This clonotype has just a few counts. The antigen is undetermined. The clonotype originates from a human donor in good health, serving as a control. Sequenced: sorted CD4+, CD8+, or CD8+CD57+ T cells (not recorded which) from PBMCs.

CDR3 sequence reads: CSVGTGGNNQPQHF. Here the CDR3 DNA reads TGCAGCGTGGGGACAGGGGGCAACAATCAGCCCCAGCATTTT. V and J are TRBV29-1 and TRBJ1-5; 12 bases fit TRBD1. CDR1 is SQVTM, CDR2 ANQGSEA, per germline. The V gene end was trimmed by 6 bases and the J gene end by 3 bases; junction bases not matched to a gene: 3. The CDR3 is 14 amino acids.